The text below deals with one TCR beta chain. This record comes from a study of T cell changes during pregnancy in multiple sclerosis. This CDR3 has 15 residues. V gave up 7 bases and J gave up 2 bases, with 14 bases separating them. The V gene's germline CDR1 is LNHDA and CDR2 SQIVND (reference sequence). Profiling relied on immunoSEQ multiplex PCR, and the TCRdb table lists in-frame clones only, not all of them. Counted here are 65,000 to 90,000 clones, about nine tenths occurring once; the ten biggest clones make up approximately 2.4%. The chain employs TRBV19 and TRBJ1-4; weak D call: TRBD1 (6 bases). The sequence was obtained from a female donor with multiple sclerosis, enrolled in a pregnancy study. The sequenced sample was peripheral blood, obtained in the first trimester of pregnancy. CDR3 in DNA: TGTGCCAGTACTTACAGGGCGCCTACTAATGAAAAACTGTTTTTT. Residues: CASTYRAPTNEKLFF.